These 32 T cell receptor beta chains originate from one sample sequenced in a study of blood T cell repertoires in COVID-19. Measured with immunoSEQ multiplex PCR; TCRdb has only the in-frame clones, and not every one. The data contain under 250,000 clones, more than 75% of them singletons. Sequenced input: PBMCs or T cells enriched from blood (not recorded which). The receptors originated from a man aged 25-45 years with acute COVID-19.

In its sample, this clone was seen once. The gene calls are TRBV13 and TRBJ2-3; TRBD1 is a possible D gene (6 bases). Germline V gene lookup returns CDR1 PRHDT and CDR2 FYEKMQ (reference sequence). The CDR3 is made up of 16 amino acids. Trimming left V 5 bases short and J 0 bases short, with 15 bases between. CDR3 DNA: TGTGCCAGCAGCGCCCTCGGACAGACTAGCACAGATACGCAGTATTTT. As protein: CASSALGQTSTDTQYF.

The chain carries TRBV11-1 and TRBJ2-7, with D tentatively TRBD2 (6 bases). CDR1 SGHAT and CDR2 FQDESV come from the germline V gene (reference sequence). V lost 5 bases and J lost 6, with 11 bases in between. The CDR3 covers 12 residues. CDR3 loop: CASSPRGSEQYF. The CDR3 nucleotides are TGTGCCAGCAGCCCCCGGGGGAGCGAGCAGTACTTC.

CDR3 coding DNA: TGTGCCAGCAGCTCAAATACAAATCAGCCCCAGCATTTT. It encodes CASSSNTNQPQHF. The V and J genes are TRBV11-2 and TRBJ1-5; D uncertain. This CDR3 is built from 13 residues. V lost 4 bases, J lost 4 bases, and 8 bases lay in between. CDR1 is SGHAT, CDR2 FQNNGV, per germline.

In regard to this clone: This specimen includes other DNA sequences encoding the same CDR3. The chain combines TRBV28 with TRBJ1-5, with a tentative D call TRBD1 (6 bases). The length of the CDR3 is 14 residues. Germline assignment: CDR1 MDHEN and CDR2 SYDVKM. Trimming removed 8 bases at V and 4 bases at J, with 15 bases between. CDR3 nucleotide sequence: TGTGCCAGCGGTACTGGGGGCAGAAATCAGCCCCAGCATTTT. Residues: CASGTGGRNQPQHF. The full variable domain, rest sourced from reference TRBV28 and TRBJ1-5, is DVKVTQSSRYLVKRTGEKVFLECVQDMDHENMFWYRQDPGLGLRLIYFSYDVKMKEKGDIPEGYSVSREKKERFSLILESASTNQTSMYLCASGTGGRNQPQHFGDGTRLSIL.

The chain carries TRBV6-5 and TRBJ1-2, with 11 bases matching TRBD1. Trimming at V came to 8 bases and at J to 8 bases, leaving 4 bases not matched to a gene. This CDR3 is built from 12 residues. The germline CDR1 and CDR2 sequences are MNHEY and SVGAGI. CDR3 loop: CASRTGGWGYTF. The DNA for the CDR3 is TGTGCCAGCCGGACAGGGGGCTGGGGCTACACCTTC.

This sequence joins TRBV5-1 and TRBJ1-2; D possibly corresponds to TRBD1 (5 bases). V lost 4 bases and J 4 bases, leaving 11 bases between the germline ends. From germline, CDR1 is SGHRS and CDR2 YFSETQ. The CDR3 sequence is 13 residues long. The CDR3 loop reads CASSPGGTYGYTF. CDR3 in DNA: TGCGCCAGCAGCCCGGGGGGGACCTATGGCTACACCTTC.

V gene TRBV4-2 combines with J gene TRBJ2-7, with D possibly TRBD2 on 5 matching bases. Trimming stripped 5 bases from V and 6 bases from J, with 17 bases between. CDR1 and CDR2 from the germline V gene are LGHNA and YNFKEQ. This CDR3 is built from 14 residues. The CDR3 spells CASSDELEVSEQYF. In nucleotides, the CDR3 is TGTGCCAGCAGCGACGAATTGGAGGTTAGCGAGCAGTACTTC.

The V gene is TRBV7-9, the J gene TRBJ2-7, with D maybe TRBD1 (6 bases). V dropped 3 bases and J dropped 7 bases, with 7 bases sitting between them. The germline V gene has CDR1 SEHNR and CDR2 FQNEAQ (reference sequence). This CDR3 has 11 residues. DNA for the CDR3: TGTGCCAGCAGCTTCGGGACAGAGCAGTACTTC. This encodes CASSFGTEQYF.

The CDR3 sequence: CASTGYNEQFF. The CDR3 DNA reads as TGTGCCAGCACCGGGTACAATGAGCAGTTCTTC. V and J are TRBV6-5 and TRBJ2-1; D gene ambiguous. The V gene's germline CDR1 is MNHEY and CDR2 SVGAGI. The CDR3 runs 11 residues. The ends were cut back, 7 bases at V and 4 bases at J, with 5 bases in the middle.

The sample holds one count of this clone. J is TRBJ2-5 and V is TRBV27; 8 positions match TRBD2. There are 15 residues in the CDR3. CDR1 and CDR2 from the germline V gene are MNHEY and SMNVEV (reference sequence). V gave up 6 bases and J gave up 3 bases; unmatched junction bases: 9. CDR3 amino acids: CASRPRLAIEETQYF. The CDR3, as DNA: TGTGCCAGCAGACCGAGACTAGCGATCGAAGAGACCCAGTACTTC.

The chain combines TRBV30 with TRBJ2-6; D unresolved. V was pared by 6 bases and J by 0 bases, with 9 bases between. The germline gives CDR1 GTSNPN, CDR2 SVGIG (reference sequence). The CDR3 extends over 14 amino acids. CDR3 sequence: CACYTGSGANVLTF. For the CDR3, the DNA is TGTGCCTGTTATACGGGCTCTGGGGCCAACGTCCTGACTTTC.

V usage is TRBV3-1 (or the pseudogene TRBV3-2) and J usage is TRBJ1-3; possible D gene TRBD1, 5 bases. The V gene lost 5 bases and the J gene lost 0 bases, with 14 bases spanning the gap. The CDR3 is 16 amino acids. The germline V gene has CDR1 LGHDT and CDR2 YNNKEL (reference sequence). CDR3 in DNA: TGTGCCAGCAGCACTCAAGGGGCTAACTCTGGAAACACCATATATTTT. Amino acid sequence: CASSTQGANSGNTIYF.

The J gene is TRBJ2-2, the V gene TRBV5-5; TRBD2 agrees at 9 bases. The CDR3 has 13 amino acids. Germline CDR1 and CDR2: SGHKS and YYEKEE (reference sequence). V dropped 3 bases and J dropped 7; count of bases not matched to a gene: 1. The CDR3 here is CASSSLAGGELFF. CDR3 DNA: TGTGCCAGCAGCTCACTAGCGGGCGGGGAGCTGTTTTTT.

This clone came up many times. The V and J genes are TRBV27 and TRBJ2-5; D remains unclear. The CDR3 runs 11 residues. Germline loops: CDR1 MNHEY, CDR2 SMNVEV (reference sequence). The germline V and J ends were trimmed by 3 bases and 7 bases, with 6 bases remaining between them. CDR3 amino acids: CASSFAGTQYF. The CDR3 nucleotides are TGTGCCAGCAGTTTCGCAGGGACCCAGTACTTC.

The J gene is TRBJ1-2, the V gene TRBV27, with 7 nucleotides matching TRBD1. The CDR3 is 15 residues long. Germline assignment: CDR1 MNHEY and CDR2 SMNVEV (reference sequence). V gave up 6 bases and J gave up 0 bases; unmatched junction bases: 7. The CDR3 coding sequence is TGTGCCAGCAGGTCTCACAGGGGTTCTAACTATGGCTACACCTTC. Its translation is CASRSHRGSNYGYTF.

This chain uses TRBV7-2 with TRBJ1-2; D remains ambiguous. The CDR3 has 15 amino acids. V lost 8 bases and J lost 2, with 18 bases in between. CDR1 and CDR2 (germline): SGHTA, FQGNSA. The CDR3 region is CASLPGLLLNYGYTF. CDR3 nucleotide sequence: TGTGCCAGCCTTCCCGGACTGCTATTAAACTATGGCTACACCTTC.

The CDR3 loop reads CSASDFASGGQETQYF. The CDR3 coding sequence is TGCAGTGCTAGTGACTTTGCTAGCGGGGGACAAGAGACCCAGTACTTC. The J gene is TRBJ2-5, the V gene TRBV20-1; 10 nucleotides match TRBD2. The V segment lost 3 bases and the J segment 2 bases; nucleotides outside the gene matches: 9. The CDR3 is 16 residues long. Germline V gene lookup returns CDR1 DFQATT and CDR2 SNEGSKA (reference sequence).

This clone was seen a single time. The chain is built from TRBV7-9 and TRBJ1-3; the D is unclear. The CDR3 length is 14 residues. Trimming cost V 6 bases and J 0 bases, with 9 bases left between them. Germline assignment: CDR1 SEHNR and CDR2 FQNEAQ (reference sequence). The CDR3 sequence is CASSSDISGNTIYF. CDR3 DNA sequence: TGTGCCAGCAGTTCCGACATCTCTGGAAACACCATATATTTT.

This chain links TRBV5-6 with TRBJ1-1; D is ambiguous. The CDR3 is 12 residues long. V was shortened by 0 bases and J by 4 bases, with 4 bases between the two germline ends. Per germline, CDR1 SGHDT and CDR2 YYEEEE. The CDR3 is CASSLGPTEAFF. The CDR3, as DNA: TGTGCCAGCAGCTTGGGGCCCACTGAAGCTTTCTTT.

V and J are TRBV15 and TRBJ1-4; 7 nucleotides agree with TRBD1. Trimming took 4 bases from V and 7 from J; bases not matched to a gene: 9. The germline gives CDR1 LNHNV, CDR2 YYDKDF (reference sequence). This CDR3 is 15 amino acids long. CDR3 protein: CATSTDRVVSEKLFF. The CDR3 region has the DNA TGTGCCACCAGCACAGACAGGGTAGTTAGTGAAAAACTGTTTTTT.

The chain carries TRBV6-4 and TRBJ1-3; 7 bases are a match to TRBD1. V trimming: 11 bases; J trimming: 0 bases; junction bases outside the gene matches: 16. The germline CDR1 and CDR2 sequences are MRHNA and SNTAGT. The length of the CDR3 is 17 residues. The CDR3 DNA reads TGTGCCCGACAGGGAAGAATTACCCTTTCCTCTGGAAACACCATATATTTT. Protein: CARQGRITLSSGNTIYF.

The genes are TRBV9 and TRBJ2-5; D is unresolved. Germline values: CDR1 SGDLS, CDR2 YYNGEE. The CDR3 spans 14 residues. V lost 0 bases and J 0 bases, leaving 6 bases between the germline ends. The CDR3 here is CASSVGLYQETQYF. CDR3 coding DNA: TGTGCCAGCAGCGTAGGGCTCTACCAAGAGACCCAGTACTTC.

CDR3 nucleotides: TGCGCCAGCAGCCCGATGGGCAGTTCGAGGGACCAGTACTTC. It translates to CASSPMGSSRDQYF. The gene calls are TRBV4-1 and TRBJ2-5, with D perhaps matching TRBD2 (5 bases). V was clipped by 4 bases and J by 10 bases, with 19 bases between them. Germline assignment: CDR1 MGHRA and CDR2 YSYEKL. The CDR3 runs 14 residues.

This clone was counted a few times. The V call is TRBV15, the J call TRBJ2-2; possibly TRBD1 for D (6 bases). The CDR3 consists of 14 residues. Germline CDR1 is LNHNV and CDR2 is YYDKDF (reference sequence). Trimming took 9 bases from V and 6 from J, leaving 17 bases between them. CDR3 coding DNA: TGTGCCACGAGGAAAGACAGGATCGCCGGGGAGCTGTTTTTT. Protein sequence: CATRKDRIAGELFF.

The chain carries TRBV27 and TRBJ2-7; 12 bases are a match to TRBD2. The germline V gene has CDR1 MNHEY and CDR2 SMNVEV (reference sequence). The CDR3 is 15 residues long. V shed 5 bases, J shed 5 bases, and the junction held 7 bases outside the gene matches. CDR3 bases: TGTGCCAGCAGTCTTCTAGCGGGGGGGCCTAACGAGCAGTACTTC. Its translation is CASSLLAGGPNEQYF.

CDR3 protein: CASSSEREKLFF. The CDR3 bases are TGTGCCAGCAGTTCGGAGCGGGAAAAACTGTTTTTT. This sequence joins TRBV12-3 or TRBV12-4 and TRBJ1-4, with no clear D. The CDR3 extends over 12 amino acids. Trimming removed 4 bases at V and 8 bases at J, with 8 bases between.

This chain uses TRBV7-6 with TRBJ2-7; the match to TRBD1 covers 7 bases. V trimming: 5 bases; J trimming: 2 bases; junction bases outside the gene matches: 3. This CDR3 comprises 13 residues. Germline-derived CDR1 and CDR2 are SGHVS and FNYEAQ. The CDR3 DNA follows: TGTGCCAGCAGCGAGGGACAGCCCTACGAGCAGTACTTC. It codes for CASSEGQPYEQYF.

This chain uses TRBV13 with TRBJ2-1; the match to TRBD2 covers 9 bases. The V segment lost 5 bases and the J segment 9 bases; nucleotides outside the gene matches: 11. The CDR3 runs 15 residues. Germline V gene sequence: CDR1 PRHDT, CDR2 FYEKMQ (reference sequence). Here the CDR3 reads CASSPGGGAGPEQFF. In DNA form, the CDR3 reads TGTGCCAGCAGCCCGGGCGGGGGGGCCGGGCCTGAGCAGTTCTTC.

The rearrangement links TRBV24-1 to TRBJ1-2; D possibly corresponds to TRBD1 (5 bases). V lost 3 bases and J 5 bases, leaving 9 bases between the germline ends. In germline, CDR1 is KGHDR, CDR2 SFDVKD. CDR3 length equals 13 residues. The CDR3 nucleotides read TGTGCCACCAGTGATGCGACAGTTTATGGCTACACCTTC. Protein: CATSDATVYGYTF.

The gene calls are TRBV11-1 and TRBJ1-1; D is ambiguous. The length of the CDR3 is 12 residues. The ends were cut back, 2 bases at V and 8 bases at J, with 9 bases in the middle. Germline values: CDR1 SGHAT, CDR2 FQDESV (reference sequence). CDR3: CASSLMGREAFF. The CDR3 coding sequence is TGTGCCAGCAGCTTAATGGGCAGGGAAGCTTTCTTT.

This CDR3 reads CASGLTGQNTEAFF. As DNA, the CDR3 is TGTGCTAGTGGTTTAACAGGCCAGAACACTGAAGCTTTCTTT. The chain carries TRBV12-5 and TRBJ1-1, with D possibly being TRBD1 (5 bases). Germline V gene sequence: CDR1 LGHNT, CDR2 FRNRAP. The CDR3 spans 14 residues. V lost 3 bases to trimming and J lost 1 base, with 9 bases between them.

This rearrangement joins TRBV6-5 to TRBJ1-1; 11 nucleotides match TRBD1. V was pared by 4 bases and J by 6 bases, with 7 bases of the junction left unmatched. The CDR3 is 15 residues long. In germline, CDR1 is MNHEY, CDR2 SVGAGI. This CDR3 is CASSSSGQGAAEAFF. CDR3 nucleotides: TGTGCCAGCAGTTCAAGCGGACAGGGGGCCGCTGAAGCTTTCTTT.